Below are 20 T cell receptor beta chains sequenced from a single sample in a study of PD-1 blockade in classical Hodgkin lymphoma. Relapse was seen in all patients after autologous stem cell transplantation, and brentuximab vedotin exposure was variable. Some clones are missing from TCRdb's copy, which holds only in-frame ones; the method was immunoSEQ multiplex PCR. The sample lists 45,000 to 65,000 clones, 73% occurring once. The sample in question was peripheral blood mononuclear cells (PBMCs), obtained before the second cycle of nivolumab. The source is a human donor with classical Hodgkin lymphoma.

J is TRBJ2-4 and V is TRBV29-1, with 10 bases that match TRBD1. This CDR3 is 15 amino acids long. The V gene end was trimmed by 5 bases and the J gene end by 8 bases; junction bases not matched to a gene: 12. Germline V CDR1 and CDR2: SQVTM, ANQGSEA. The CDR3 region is CSVRVGTGVGDIQYF. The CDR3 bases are TGCAGCGTTCGGGTAGGGACAGGGGTTGGAGACATTCAGTACTTC.

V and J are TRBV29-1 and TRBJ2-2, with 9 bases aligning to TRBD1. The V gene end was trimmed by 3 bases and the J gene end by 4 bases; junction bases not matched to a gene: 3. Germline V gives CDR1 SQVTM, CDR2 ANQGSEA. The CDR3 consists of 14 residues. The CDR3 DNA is TGCAGCGTTGAGGGGACAGGGAGCACCGGGGAGCTGTTTTTT. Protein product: CSVEGTGSTGELFF.

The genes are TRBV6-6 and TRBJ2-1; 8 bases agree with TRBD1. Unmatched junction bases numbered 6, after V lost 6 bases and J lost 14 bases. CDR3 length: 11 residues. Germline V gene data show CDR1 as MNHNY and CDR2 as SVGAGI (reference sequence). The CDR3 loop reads CASSSGQGEFF. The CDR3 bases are TGTGCCAGCAGCTCCGGACAGGGTGAGTTCTTC.

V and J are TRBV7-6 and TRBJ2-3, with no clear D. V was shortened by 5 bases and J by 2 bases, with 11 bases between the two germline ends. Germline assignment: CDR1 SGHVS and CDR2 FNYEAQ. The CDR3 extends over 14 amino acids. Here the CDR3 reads CASSHRDNTDTQYF. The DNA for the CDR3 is TGTGCCAGCAGCCACCGCGACAACACAGATACGCAGTATTTT.

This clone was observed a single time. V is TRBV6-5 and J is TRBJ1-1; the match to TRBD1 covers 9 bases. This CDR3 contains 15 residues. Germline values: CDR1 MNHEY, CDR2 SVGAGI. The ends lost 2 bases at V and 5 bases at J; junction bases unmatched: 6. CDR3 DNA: TGTGCCAGCAGTTACCAAGGGACAGGGAGGACTGAAGCTTTCTTT. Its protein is CASSYQGTGRTEAFF.

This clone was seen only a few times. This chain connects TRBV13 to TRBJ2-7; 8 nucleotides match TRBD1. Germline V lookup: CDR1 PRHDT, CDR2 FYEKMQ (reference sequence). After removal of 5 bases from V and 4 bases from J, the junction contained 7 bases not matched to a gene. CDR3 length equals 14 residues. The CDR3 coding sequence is TGTGCCAGCAGCGTCCATGACAGGGGTTACGAGCAGTACTTC. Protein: CASSVHDRGYEQYF.

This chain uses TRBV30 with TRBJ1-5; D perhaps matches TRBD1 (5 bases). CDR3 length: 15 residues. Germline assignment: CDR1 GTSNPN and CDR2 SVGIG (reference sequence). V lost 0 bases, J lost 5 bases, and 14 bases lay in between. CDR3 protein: CAWSVGQGGDQPQHF. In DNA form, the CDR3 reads TGTGCCTGGAGTGTAGGCCAGGGAGGGGATCAGCCCCAGCATTTT. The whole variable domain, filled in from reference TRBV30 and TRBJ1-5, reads SQTIHQWPATLVQPVGSPLSLECTVEGTSNPNLYWYRQAAGRGLQLLFYSVGIGQISSEVPQNLSASRPQDRQFILSSKKLLLSDSGFYLCAWSVGQGGDQPQHFGDGTRLSIL.

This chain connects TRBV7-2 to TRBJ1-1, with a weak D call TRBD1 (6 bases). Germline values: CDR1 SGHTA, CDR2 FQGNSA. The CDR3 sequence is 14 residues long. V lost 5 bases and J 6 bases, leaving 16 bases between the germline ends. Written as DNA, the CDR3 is TGTGCCAGCAGCCAAAGGGGAGGGGGGCCTGAAGCTTTCTTT. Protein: CASSQRGGGPEAFF.

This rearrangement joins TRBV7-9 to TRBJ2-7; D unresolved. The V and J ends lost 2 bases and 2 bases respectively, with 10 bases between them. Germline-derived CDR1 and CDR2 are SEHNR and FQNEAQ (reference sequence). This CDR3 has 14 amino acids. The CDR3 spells CASSLRDTTYEQYF. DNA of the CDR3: TGTGCCAGCAGCTTACGAGACACCACCTACGAGCAGTACTTC.

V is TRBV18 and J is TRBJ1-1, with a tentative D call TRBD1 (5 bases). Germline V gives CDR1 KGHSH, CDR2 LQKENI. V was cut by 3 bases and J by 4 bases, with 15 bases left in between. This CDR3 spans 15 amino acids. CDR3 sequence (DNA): TGTGCCAGCTCACCGTCCGGGGCGATGGCCACTGAAGCTTTCTTT. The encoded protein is CASSPSGAMATEAFF.

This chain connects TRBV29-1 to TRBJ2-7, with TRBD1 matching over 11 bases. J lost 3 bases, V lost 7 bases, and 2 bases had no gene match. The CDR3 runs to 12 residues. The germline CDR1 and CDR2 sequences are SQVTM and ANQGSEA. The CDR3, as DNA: TGCAGCGGCGGGACAGGGGGCTACGAGCAGTACTTC. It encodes CSGGTGGYEQYF.

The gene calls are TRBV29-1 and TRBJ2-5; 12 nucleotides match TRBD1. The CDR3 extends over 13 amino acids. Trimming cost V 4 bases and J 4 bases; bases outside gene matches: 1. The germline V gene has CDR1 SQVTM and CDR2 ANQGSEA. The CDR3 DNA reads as TGCAGCGTTGCGGGACAGGGGGCAGAGACCCAGTACTTC. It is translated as CSVAGQGAETQYF.

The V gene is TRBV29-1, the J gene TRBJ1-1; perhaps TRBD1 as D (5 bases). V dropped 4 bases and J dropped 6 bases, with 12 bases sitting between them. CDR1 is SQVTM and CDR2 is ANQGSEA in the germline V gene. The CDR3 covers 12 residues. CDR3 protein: CSVGGAGSEAFF. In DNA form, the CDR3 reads TGCAGCGTTGGGGGCGCAGGCTCTGAAGCTTTCTTT.

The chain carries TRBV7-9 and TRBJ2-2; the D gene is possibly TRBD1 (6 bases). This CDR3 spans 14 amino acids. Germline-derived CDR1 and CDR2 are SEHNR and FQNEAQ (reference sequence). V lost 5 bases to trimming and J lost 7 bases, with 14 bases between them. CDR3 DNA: TGTGCCAGCAGCGGAACAGGGACCCACGGGGAGCTGTTTTTT. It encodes CASSGTGTHGELFF.

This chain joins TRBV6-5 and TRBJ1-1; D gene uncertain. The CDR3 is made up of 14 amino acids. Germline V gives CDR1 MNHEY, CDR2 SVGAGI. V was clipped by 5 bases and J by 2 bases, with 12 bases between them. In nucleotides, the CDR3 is TGTGCCAGCAGTCACCGGCCCCAAAACACTGAAGCTTTCTTT. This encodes CASSHRPQNTEAFF.

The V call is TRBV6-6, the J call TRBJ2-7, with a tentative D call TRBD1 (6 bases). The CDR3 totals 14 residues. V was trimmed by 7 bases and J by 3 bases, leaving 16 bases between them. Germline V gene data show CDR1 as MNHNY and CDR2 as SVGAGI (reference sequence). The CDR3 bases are TGTGCCAGCATCCCGCGAATAGGGGGCTACGAGCAGTACTTC. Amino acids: CASIPRIGGYEQYF.

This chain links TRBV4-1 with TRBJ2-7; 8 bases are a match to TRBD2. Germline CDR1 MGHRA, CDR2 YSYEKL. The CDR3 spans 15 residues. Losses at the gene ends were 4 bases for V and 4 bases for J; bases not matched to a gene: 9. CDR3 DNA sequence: TGCGCCAGCAGCCCGGGACACTCGGGGGGGTACGAGCAGTACTTC. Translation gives CASSPGHSGGYEQYF.

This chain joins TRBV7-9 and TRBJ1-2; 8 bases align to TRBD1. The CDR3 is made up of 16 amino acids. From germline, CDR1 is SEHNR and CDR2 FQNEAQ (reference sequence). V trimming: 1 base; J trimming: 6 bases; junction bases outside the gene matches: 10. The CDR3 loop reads CASSLVGTGSENGYTF. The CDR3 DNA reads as TGTGCCAGCAGCTTAGTCGGGACAGGCTCCGAAAATGGCTACACCTTC.

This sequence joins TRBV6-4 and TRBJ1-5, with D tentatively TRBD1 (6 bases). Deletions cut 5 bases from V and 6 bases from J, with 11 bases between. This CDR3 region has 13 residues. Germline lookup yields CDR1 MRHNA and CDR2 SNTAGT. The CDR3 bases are TGTGCCAGCAGTAAACAGGGAGGTCAGCCCCAGCATTTT. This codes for CASSKQGGQPQHF.

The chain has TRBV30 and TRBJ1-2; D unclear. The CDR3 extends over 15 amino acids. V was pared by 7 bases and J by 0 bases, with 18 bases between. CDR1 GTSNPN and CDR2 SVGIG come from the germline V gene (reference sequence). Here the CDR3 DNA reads TGTGCCTCCATGGGTGCCGCCGAGGCTAACTATGGCTACACCTTC. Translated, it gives CASMGAAEANYGYTF.